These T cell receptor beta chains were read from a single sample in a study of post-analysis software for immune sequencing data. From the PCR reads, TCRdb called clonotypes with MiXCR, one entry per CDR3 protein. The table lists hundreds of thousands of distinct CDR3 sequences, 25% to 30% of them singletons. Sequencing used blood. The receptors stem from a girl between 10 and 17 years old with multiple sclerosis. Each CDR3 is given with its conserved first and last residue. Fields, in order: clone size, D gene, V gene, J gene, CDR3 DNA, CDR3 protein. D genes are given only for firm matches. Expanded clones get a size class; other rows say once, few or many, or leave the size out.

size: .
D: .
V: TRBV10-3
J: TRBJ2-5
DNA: TGTGCCATCCAAGAAGGATACCAAGAGACCCAGTACTTC
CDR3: CAIQEGYQETQYF

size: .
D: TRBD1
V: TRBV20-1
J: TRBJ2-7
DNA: TGCAGTGCTACAGACAGGGACTCCTACGAGCAGTACTTC
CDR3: CSATDRDSYEQYF

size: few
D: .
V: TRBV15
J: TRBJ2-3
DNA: TGTGCCACCAGCAGAGGTAGGACACAGTCACCCACAGATACGCAGTATTTT
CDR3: CATSRGRTQSPTDTQYF

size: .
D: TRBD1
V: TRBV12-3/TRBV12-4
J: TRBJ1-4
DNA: TGTGCCAGCAGGGGGACAGCCCAGAATGAAAAACTGTTTTTT
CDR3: CASRGTAQNEKLFF

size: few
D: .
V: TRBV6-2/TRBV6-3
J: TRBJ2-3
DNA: TGTGCCAGCAGTTACGGGTTAGATACGCAGTATTTT
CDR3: CASSYGLDTQYF

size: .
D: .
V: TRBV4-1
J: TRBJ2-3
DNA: TGCGCCAGCAGCCAAGATCAGGTGGAGCCGCAGTATTTT
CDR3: CASSQDQVEPQYF

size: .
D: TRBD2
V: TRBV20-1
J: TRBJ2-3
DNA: TGCAGTGCCCCAAGCCCTGGGGCTAGCGGGAGTAACCTAAACACAGATACGCAGTATTTT
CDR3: CSAPSPGASGSNLNTDTQYF

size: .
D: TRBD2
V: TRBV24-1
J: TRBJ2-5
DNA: TGTGCCACCAGTGATTGGACCCTAGCGGGAGAGGAGACCCAGTACTTC
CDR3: CATSDWTLAGEETQYF

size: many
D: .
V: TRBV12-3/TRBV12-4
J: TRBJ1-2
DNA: TGTGCCAGCAGTTTAGGGACCTATGGCTACACCTTC
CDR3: CASSLGTYGYTF

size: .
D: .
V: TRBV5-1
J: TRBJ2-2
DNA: TGCGCCAGCAGCTTACAGGCCCCGAACACCGGGGAGCTGTTTTTT
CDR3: CASSLQAPNTGELFF

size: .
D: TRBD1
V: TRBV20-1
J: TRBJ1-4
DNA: TGCAGTGCTGAAAACAGGGGGCGAGGGGAAAAACTGTTTTTT
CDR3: CSAENRGRGEKLFF

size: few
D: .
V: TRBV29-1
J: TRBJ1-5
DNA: TGCAGCGCAAGACAAAATAGCAATCAGCCCCAGCATTTT
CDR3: CSARQNSNQPQHF

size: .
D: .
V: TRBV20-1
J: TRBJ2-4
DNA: TGCAGTGCTAGAGATGTTACAACCCTAGCCAAAAACATTCAGTACTTC
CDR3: CSARDVTTLAKNIQYF

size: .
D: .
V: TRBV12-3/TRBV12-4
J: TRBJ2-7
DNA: TGTGCCAGCAGCACAGGGTTCGGCGAGCAGTACTTC
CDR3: CASSTGFGEQYF

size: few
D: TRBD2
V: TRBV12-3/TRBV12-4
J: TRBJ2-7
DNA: TGTGCCAGCAGTTTCCGGAGACTAGCGGGAGCTGACGAGCAGTACTTC
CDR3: CASSFRRLAGADEQYF

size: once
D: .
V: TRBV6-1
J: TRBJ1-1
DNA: TGTGCCAACATCCCCCTGCGGGGTACAAGCCCCATGAACACTGAAGCTTTCTTT
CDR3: CANIPLRGTSPMNTEAFF

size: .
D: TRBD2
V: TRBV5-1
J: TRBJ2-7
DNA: TGCGCCAGCAGATCTGGGACTAGCGGGACACGCTCCTACGAGCAGTACTTC
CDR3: CASRSGTSGTRSYEQYF

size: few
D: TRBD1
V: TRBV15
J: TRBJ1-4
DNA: TGTGCCACCAGCAGCCAGGGGGATGCAACTAATGAAAAACTGTTTTTT
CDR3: CATSSQGDATNEKLFF

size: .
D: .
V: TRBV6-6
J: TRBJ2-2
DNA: TGTGCCAGCAGTTACGGCAGGAACACCGGGGAGCTGTTTTTT
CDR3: CASSYGRNTGELFF

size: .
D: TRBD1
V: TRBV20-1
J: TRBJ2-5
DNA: TGCAGTGCTGAGACAGGGCTCCAAGAGACCCAGTACTTC
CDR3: CSAETGLQETQYF

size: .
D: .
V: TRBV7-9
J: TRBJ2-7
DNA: TGTGCCAGCAGCCAAAATGGAGTGGAATACGAGCAGTACTTC
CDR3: CASSQNGVEYEQYF

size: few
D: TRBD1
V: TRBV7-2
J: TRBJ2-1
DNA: TGTGCCAGCAGCCAAAGTACAGGGGACTACAATGAGCAGTTCTTC
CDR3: CASSQSTGDYNEQFF

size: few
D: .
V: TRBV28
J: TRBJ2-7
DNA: TGTGCCAGCAGTTTACCCCTCAGTCATTTCAACGAGCAGTACTTC
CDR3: CASSLPLSHFNEQYF

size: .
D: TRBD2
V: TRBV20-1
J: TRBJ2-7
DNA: TGCAGTGCTAGGAGTCTAGCGGGACCCGCCTACGAGCAGTACTTC
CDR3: CSARSLAGPAYEQYF

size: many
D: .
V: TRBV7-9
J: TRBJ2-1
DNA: TGTGCCAGCAGCCTGCGAATGCAGAGGGTCCGGGATGAGCAGTTCTTC
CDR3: CASSLRMQRVRDEQFF